This entry describes one T cell receptor (beta chain). Authors' methods: Amplifying reference gene primers gave estimates of nucleated cell counts. Sequenced by immunoSEQ multiplex PCR; TCRdb stores in-frame clones only, minus some. The V and J calls and the clone size are those of that table, but D and trimming were determined from the DNA. The sample has roughly 280,000 clones; around four fifths are singletons. This CDR3 is 16 amino acids long. Germline-derived CDR1 and CDR2 are SGHRS and YFSETQ. Trimming removed 4 bases at V and 0 bases at J, with 13 bases between. This specimen belongs to a study of blood T cell repertoires in COVID-19. Background on the study: Specimens from acute and convalescent COVID-19 originated in the United States, Italy and Spain. PBMCs, B-cell-depleted T cells, or T cells were the source of the cDNA or gDNA that made up the material.

The rearrangement uses TRBV5-1 and TRBJ1-4; D not resolved. Input material: peripheral blood. The sequence was obtained from a man between 60 and 75 years old who had recovered from COVID-19. CDR3 protein: CASSRSGGSTNEKLFF. In DNA form, the CDR3 reads TGCGCCAGCAGCCGGTCGGGAGGGTCAACTAATGAAAAACTGTTTTTT.